This TCR beta chain came from a study of T-cell reconstitution after alpha-beta-depleted transplantation in children. Germline V lookup: CDR1 SGHDT, CDR2 YYEEEE. CDR3 length equals 17 residues. Trimming stripped 1 base from V and 0 bases from J, with 14 bases between. TCRbeta library construction was performed incorporating unique molecular identifiers. Each CDR3 protein is one row after TCRdb ran MiXCR on the PCR reads. Here the sample spans some 440,000 distinct CDR3 sequences, roughly 15% being singletons. The starting material was PBMCs, mostly from graft donor cells, obtained 360 days after TCRalphabeta/CD19-depleted stem cell transplant. The chain couples TRBV5-6 to TRBJ2-1; TRBD1 is a possible D gene (5 bases). This TCR was recovered from a boy younger than two who had a stem cell transplant for Wiskott-Aldrich syndrome, so the T cells may come from the graft donor. CDR3 sequence (DNA): TGTGCCAGCAGCTTGCAGGGCCGTTCGAGCTCCTACAATGAGCAGTTCTTC. This encodes CASSLQGRSSSYNEQFF.